One T cell receptor beta chain is described in this entry. Its antigen remains undetermined. No much larger clone exists at a distance of one base, and base qualities are not known. CDR1 and CDR2 were assigned from the germline V gene as SNHLY and FYNNEI. From the cysteine through the phenylalanine, the CDR3 covers 13 amino acids. Only CDR3 DNA is held: 39 bases, read in frame from base 1. V is cut by 6 bases and J by 2 bases, and the space between the germline ends is 11 bases. Using the immunoSEQ TRB Survey service, rearranged CDR3 beta regions were amplified from genomic DNA with multiplex V and J primers. To keep sequencing depth the same across samples, survey-level depth of up to 500,000 reads per sample was applied. Libraries were purified and pooled, and sequencing was performed on Illumina technology. The study's own analysis went as follows. Productive clonality, sample overlap, pairwise scatters, CDR3 beta length, V/D/J gene usage and productiveness were assessed with immunoSEQ online tools. Calculated diversity was defined as the number of unique rearrangements divided by total templates, multiplied by 100, and Shannon and Simpson indices were computed as well. Principal component analysis was performed on Z-score normalized data with the R prcomp function and the ggbiplot package. Morisita's index was used to quantify the clonal overlap between blood and rectum within each subject. Held by TCRdb, this immuneACCESS table contains in-frame sequences only and omits some clones. Under half of the omission traces to an unresolved V gene where checked; the cause of the rest is unknown. Clone size and the V and J calls come from that table; the DNA yielded D and trimming. The sample records approximately 40,000 clones, 65% to 80% of which are singletons. The ten biggest clones cover 8.6% of the sample.

The data stem from a study of pediatric ulcerative colitis (dated by TCRdb to between 2017 and 2020). Looking at the study overall: Pancolitis was present in more than five ulcerative colitis patients and left-sided colitis in two, and histology consistent with ulcerative colitis was found in all of these patients. The Pediatric Ulcerative Colitis Activity Index classified two patients as having mild disease, four as having moderate disease and three as having acute severe colitis. Nine newly diagnosed, treatment-naive pediatric ulcerative colitis patients and a few non-IBD control children each provided paired blood and rectal samples. What the work shows at the level of the full study, not this receptor alone: For technical reasons, blood samples from two patients gave substantially fewer templates, and these samples were excluded from the blood-rectal overlap analysis. Autologous blood-rectal clonal overlap was significantly higher in ulcerative colitis patients than in controls, suggesting increased T cell trafficking to inflamed tissue. Because repertoires came from total lymphocyte DNA, patterns in rare subsets such as regulatory T cells may not be reflected. A couple of rectal CDR3 clonotypes were found in every ulcerative colitis patient but in no control. The healthy control group was small, consisting of only a few individuals. Rectal pinch biopsies may have included blood-derived T cells, especially in patients with overt colitis. Rectal repertoire features separated controls, mild-moderate and acute severe colitis patients; acute severe colitis showed reduced rectal diversity due to clonal expansions.

During colonoscopy, one to two pinch biopsies were obtained from the rectum for research purposes. Before the diagnostic colonoscopy, none of the ulcerative colitis patients had been given any immunosuppressive medication. Rectal biopsies were digested with proteinase K before DNA isolation. The Wizard kit (Promega) was used to extract genomic DNA from the blood and intestinal samples. The sequencing sample was made of gut tissue. The receptor was isolated from a boy younger than 18 with severe ulcerative colitis. The V and J segments used are TRBV2 and TRBJ2-7, with the D gene uncertain. DNA sequence: TGTGCCAGCAGGGTAGGCCGGACCTACGAGCAGTACTTC. This is translated as CASRVGRTYEQYF.